Listed here are 8 T cell receptor beta chains from one sample, sequenced in a study of T-cell memory formation after mild COVID-19. TCRdb fed the 5' RACE reads into MiXCR, producing one record per CDR3 protein. The table shows approximately 500,000 distinct CDR3 sequences, with roughly 25% occurring only once. The sample was PBMCs or a T cell subset sorted from them (not recorded which). Source of these receptors: an adult woman who had mild COVID-19 (a few samples of this study predate the infection). Cell type and time point are not known.

In its sample, this clonotype was seen a few times. The chain combines TRBV6-5 with TRBJ2-7, with 11 bases lining up with TRBD1. The CDR3 sequence is 15 residues long. After removal of 5 bases from V and 2 bases from J, the junction contained 5 bases not matched to a gene. Germline V gives CDR1 MNHEY, CDR2 SVGAGI. The DNA of the CDR3 is TGTGCCAGCAGTGAGCGGACAGGGGGCACCTACGAGCAGTACTTC. Translation: CASSERTGGTYEQYF.

This clonotype was recorded a few times. The chain uses TRBV5-5 and TRBJ2-1; 10 nucleotides agree with TRBD2. V was pared by 2 bases and J by 7 bases, with 9 bases of the junction left unmatched. From germline, CDR1 is SGHKS and CDR2 YYEKEE (reference sequence). There are 16 residues in the CDR3. The CDR3 DNA reads as TGTGCCAGCAGCTTCCGGCTAGCGGGGGTAACAAATGAGCAGTTCTTC. As protein: CASSFRLAGVTNEQFF.

This clonotype came up a few times. The chain recombines TRBV7-8 with TRBJ2-3; D uncertain. Trimming removed 5 bases at V and 1 base at J, with 16 bases between. The length of the CDR3 is 16 residues. Germline CDR1 and CDR2: SGHVS and FQNEAQ. CDR3 in DNA: TGTGCCAGCAGCCTCCGGGTGACTCCAGGCACAGATACGCAGTATTTT. Protein product: CASSLRVTPGTDTQYF.

This clonotype was observed a few times. V usage is TRBV5-6 and J usage is TRBJ2-7; 9 bases agree with TRBD2. The CDR3 loop spans 15 amino acids. Germline V CDR1 and CDR2: SGHDT, YYEEEE. Unmatched junction bases numbered 10, after V lost 6 bases and J lost 3 bases. CDR3 bases: TGTGCCAGCACCGACGGACAAGCGGGAGGCTACGAGCAGTACTTC. Protein: CASTDGQAGGYEQYF. Supplemented by reference TRBV5-6 and TRBJ2-7, the full variable domain reads DAGVTQSPTHLIKTRGQQVTLRCSPKSGHDTVSWYQQALGQGPQFIFQYYEEEERQRGNFPDRFSGHQFPNYSSELNVNALLLGDSALYLCASTDGQAGGYEQYFGPGTRLTVT.

In this sample, this clonotype turned up a few times. The V call is TRBV27, the J call TRBJ2-3, with 12 positions matching TRBD1. The CDR3 runs to 16 residues. The trim removed 4 bases at V and 5 bases at J, leaving 7 bases unmatched. From germline, CDR1 is MNHEY and CDR2 SMNVEV (reference sequence). The CDR3: CASSSRDRGQGDTQYF. CDR3 nucleotides: TGTGCCAGCAGTTCCAGGGACAGGGGGCAGGGAGATACGCAGTATTTT.

A few counts support this clonotype. V and J are TRBV12-3 or TRBV12-4 and TRBJ2-5; 8 bases are a match to TRBD2. The CDR3 length is 14 residues. Unmatched junction bases numbered 6, after V lost 5 bases and J lost 4 bases. The CDR3 DNA is TGTGCCAGCAGTACCGACCGGGGGGGAGAGACCCAGTACTTC. Residues: CASSTDRGGETQYF.

The rearrangement uses TRBV11-3 and TRBJ2-1; D is ambiguous. Trimming removed 4 bases at V and 2 bases at J, with 9 bases between. Germline CDR1 is SGHNT and CDR2 is YENEEA. The CDR3 consists of 14 residues. DNA for the CDR3: TGTGCCAGCAGCTACTTAGCTGCCTACAATGAGCAGTTCTTC. Translating gives CASSYLAAYNEQFF.

The chain couples TRBV9 to TRBJ2-1; perhaps TRBD1 as D (6 bases). The germline CDR1 and CDR2 sequences are SGDLS and YYNGEE. V was cut by 0 bases and J by 4 bases, with 11 bases left in between. This CDR3 comprises 15 residues. The DNA for the CDR3 is TGTGCCAGCAGCGTAGGAGGGGGTTATTACAATGAGCAGTTCTTC. Protein sequence: CASSVGGGYYNEQFF.